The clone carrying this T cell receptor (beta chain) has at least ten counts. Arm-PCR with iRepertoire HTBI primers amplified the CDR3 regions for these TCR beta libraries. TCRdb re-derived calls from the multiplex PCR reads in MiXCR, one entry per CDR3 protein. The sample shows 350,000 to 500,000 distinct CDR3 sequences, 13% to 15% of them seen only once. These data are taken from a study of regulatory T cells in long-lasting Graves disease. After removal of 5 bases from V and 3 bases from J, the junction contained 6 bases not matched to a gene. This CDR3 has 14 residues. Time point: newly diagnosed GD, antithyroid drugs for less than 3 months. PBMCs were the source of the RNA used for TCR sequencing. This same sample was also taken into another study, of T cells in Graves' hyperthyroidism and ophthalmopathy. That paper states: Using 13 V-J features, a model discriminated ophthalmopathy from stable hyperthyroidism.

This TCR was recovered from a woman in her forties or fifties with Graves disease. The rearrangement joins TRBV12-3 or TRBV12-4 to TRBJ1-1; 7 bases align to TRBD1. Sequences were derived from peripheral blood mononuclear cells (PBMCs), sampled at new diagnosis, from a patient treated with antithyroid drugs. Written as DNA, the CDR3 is TGTGCCAGCAGTGCAGCAGGGGGTTACACTGAAGCTTTCTTT. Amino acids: CASSAAGGYTEAFF.